This T cell receptor beta chain was sequenced for a study of cytomegalovirus exposure and HLA in healthy donors. Trimming removed 7 bases at V and 0 bases at J, with 12 bases between. CDR3 length: 14 amino acids. Germline V gene lookup returns CDR1 MNHEY and CDR2 SVGAGI. Primers included in the PCR were 60 Vbeta and 13 Jbeta primers. Repertoires were generated with immunoSEQ multiplex PCR, while TCRdb's copy carries only in-frame clones and drops some. The sample yields about 130,000 clones, more than 75% seen once. The chain links TRBV6-5 to TRBJ1-1, with TRBD1 as a possible D gene (6 bases). Sample: PBMCs. The sequence was obtained from a woman aged 55 to 70 in good health and CMV-seropositive. CDR3 protein: CASKTGQMNTEAFF. CDR3 coding DNA: TGTGCCAGCAAGACAGGTCAAATGAACACTGAAGCTTTCTTT.